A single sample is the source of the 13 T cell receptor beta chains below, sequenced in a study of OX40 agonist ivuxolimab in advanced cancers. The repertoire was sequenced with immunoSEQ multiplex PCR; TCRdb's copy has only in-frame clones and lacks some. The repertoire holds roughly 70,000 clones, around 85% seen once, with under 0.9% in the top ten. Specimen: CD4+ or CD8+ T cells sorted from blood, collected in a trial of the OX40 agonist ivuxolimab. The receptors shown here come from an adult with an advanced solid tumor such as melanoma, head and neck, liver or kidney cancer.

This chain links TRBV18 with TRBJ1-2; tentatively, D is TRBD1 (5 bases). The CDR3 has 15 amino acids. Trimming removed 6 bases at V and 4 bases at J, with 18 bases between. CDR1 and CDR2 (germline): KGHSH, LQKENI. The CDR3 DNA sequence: TGTGCCAGCTCCCAACGGGACCTCCTAGGCTATGGCTACACCTTC. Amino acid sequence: CASSQRDLLGYGYTF.

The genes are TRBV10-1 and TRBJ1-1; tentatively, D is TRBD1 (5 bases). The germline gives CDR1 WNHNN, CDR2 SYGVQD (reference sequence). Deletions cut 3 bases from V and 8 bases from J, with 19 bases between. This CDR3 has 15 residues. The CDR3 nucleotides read TGCGCCAGCAGTGACCCCGGACGGTACGGGGGGGAAGCTTTCTTT. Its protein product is CASSDPGRYGGEAFF.

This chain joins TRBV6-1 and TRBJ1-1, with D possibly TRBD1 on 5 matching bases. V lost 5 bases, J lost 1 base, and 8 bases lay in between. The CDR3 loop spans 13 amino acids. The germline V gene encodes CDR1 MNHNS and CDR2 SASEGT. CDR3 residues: CASSRQPNTEAFF. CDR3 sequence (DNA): TGTGCCAGCAGTAGACAGCCGAACACTGAAGCTTTCTTT.

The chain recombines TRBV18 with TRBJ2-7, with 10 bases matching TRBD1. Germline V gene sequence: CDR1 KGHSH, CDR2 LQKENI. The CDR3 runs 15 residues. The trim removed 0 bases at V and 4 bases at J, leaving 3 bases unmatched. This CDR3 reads CASSPPGDRGYEQYF. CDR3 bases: TGTGCCAGCTCACCACCAGGGGACAGGGGATACGAGCAGTACTTC.

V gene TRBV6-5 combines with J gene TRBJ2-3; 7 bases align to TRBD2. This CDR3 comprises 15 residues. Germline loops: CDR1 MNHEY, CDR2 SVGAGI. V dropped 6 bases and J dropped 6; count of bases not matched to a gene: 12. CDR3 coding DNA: TGTGCCAGCAGAACAAGCGGGACCCGAGGGGATACGCAGTATTTT. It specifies CASRTSGTRGDTQYF.

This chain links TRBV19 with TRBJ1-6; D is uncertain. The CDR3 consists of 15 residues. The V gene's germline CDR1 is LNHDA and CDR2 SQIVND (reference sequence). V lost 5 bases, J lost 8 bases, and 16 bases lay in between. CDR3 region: CASSVGSGEYSPLHF. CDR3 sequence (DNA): TGTGCCAGTAGTGTCGGGAGTGGGGAATATTCACCCCTCCACTTT.

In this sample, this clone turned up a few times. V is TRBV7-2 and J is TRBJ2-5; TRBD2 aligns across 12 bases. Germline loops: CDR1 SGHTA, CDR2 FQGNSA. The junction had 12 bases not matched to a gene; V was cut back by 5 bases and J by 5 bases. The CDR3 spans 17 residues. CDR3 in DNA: TGTGCCAGCAGCCCCTCGTTGACTAGCGGGAGTAGGGAGACCCAGTACTTC. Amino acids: CASSPSLTSGSRETQYF.

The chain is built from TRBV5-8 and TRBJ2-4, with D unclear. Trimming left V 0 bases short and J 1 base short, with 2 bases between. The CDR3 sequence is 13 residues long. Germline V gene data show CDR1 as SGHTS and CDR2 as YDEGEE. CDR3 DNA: TGTGCCAGCAGCTTGGGGGCCAAAAACATTCAGTACTTC. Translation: CASSLGAKNIQYF.

The CDR3 DNA follows: TGTGCCACCAGCAGATGGGGGGATCGGAGTAATTCACCCCTCCACTTT. Translation: CATSRWGDRSNSPLHF. The chain has TRBV15 and TRBJ1-6, with D perhaps TRBD1 (5 bases). CDR3 size: 16 residues. V dropped 2 bases and J dropped 6 bases, with 14 bases sitting between them. Germline assignment: CDR1 LNHNV and CDR2 YYDKDF (reference sequence). Variable domain in full (rest from reference TRBV15 and TRBJ1-6): DAMVIQNPRYQVTQFGKPVTLSCSQTLNHNVMYWYQQKSSQAPKLLFHYYDKDFNNEADTPDNFQSRRPNTSFCFLDIRSPGLGDTAMYLCATSRWGDRSNSPLHFGNGTRLTVT.

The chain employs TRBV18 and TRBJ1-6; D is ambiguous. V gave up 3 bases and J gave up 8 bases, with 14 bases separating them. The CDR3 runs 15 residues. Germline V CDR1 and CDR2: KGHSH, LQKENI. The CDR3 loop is CASSPRPRLDSPLHF. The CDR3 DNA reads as TGTGCCAGCTCACCTCGGCCCCGGCTGGATTCACCCCTCCACTTT.

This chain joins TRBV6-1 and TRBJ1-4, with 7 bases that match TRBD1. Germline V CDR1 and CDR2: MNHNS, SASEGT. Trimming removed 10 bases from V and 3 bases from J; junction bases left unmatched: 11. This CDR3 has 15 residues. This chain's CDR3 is CAIGIKGAANEKLFF. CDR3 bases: TGTGCCATCGGGATTAAGGGGGCTGCTAATGAAAAACTGTTTTTT.

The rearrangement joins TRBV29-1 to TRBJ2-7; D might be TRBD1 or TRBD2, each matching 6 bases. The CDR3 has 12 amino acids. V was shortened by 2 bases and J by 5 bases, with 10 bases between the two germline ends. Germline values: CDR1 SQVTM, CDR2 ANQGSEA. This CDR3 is CSVELGGHEQYF. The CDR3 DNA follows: TGCAGCGTTGAACTGGGGGGCCACGAGCAGTACTTC.

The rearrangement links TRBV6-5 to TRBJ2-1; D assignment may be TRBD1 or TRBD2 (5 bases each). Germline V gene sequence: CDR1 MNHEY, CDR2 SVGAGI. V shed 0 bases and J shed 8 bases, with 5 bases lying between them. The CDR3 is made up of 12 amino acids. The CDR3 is CASSYSGDEQFF. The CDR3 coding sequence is TGTGCCAGCAGTTACTCGGGGGATGAGCAGTTCTTC.